This TCR beta chain was retrieved from a study of T cells in Graves' hyperthyroidism and ophthalmopathy. For this clonotype: Its antigen remains unidentified.

Germline V gene lookup returns CDR1 MNHNS and CDR2 SASEGT. The V gene lost 5 bases and the J gene lost 8 bases, with 15 bases spanning the gap. The CDR3 covers 14 residues. Notes on the study in general: Most thyroid clonotypes expanded above 0.001 were also detected in blood. Ophthalmopathy, which appeared later, was predicted by the model a median 6.5 months before onset. Ophthalmopathy was separated from stable hyperthyroidism by a 13 V-J model.

RNA transcripts yielded amplified TCR beta CDR3 regions. TCR CDR3 underwent first-round RT-PCR with the HTBI primer set. TCRdb passed the multiplex PCR reads through MiXCR, listing each CDR3 protein once. The data hold a few hundred thousand distinct CDR3 sequences, with less than 20% observed a single time. Over 8 ml fresh peripheral blood yielded the PBMCs. The chain combines TRBV6-1 with TRBJ1-4; D might be TRBD1 (5 bases). Source material: blood. This TCR came from a woman aged 30 to 39 with Graves' hyperthyroidism. The CDR3 region is CASSFGGKEEKLFF. The CDR3 region has the DNA TGTGCCAGCAGTTTCGGGGGAAAGGAGGAAAAACTGTTTTTT.